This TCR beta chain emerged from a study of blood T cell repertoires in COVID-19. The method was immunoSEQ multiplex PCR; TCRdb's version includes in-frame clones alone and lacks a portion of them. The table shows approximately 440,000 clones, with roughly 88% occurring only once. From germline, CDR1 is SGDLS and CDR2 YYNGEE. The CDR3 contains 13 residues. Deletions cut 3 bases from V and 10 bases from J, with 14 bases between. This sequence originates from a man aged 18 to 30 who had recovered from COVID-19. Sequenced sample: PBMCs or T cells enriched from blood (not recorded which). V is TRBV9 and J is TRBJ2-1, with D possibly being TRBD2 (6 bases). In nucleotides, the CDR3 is TGTGCCAGCAGCGCGACCACGGGAGTGGAGCAGTTCTTC. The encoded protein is CASSATTGVEQFF.